The text below deals with one T cell receptor (beta chain). The ends were cut back, 1 base at V and 4 bases at J, with 8 bases in the middle. CDR1 is SGHRS, CDR2 YFSETQ, per germline. The CDR3 is 14 residues long. These data originate in a study of T cell changes during pregnancy in multiple sclerosis. Here immunoSEQ multiplex PCR was the method, and the copy in TCRdb shows in-frame clones only, minus some. The table records 90,000 to 130,000 clones, around 90% of them present only once. This TCR came from a female donor with multiple sclerosis, enrolled in a pregnancy study. Sample: peripheral blood, taken in the third trimester of pregnancy. The chain is built from TRBV5-1 and TRBJ2-2; D remains ambiguous. CDR3: CASSLSSVTGELFF. The CDR3 DNA follows: TGCGCCAGCAGCTTGAGCTCGGTCACCGGGGAGCTGTTTTTT. The full variable domain, in which reference TRBV5-1 and TRBJ2-2 provide the parts outside the CDR3, is KAGVTQTPRYLIKTRGQQVTLSCSPISGHRSVSWYQQTPGQGLQFLFEYFSETQRNKGNFPGRFSGRQFSNSRSEMNVSTLELGDSALYLCASSLSSVTGELFFGEGSRLTVL.